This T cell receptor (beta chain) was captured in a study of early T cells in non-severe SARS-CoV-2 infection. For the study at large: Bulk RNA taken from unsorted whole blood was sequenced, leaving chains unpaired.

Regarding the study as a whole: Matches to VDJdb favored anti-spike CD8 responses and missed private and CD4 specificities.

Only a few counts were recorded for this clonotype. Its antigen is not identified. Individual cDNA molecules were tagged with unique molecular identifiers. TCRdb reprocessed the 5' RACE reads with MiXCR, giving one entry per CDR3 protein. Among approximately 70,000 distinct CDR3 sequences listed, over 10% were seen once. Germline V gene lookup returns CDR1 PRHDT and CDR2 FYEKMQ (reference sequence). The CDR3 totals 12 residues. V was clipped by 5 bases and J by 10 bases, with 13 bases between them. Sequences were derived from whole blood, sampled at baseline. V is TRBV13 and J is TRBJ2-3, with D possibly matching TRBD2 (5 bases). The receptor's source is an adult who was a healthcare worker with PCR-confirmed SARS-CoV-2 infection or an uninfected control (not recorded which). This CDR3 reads CASSVTSHAQYF. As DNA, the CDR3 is TGTGCCAGCAGCGTCACTAGTCATGCGCAGTATTTT. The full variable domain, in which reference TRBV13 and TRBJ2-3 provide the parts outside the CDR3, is AAGVIQSPRHLIKEKRETATLKCYPIPRHDTVYWYQQGPGQDPQFLISFYEKMQSDKGSIPDRFSAQQFSDYHSELNMSSLELGDSALYFCASSVTSHAQYFGPGTRLTVL.